This T cell receptor (beta chain) was recorded in a study of somatic reversion in DOCK8 deficiency (TCRdb year 2020). About the study as a whole: The study compared T cell receptor beta repertoires of DOCK8-deficient patients, DOCK8-revertant patients and healthy volunteers. The ways in which somatic reversion of pathogenic DOCK8 variants alters lymphocyte differentiation and function in DOCK8 deficiency were investigated. The DOCK8-deficient patients included in the study had already been reported in previous work. The full study reports these points: The methods did not state, for each individual sample, whether the source material was whole blood or PBMCs.

Healthy control blood was obtained from volunteer donors provided by blood services in Australia and France. Genomic DNA for TCR repertoire analysis was extracted from whole blood samples or from PBMCs. Library preparation used multiplex PCR. TRB libraries were generated by one-step amplicon PCR from 90 to 100 ng genomic DNA using EuroClonality-NGS primers. Sequencing of the TRB amplicons was carried out on Illumina MiSeq instruments using 2 x 250 bp version 2 chemistry. The study's own analysis went as follows. IMGT/HighV-QUEST was the tool used for both primary TRB sequence analysis and V(D)J annotation. Repertoire diversity and composition were evaluated with VDJtools after nonfunctional clones were removed and downsampling was applied for comparisons between samples. TCRdb handled the public reads itself, with Q25 trimming in fastp and clone calling in MiXCR, and kept productive beta chains. Under each unique CDR3 protein, matching rows form one entry showing the most common genes and DNA. TCRdb's processing, not the authors', yielded these V and J calls. In all, the sample holds some 4,100 distinct CDR3 sequences, and 24% of those were seen once. Around 9.1% of the sample rests with the top ten.

By share, this clonotype ranks as medium-sized (0.01 to 0.1%). The specificity of this receptor is unknown. No base-level quality is on record; no much larger clone is a single base apart. There are 13 amino acids in the CDR3, from cysteine to phenylalanine inclusive. Kept here is only the CDR3 DNA, which spans 39 bases and is read in frame from base 1. Trimming accounts for 5 bases at V and 6 bases at J, while the number of junction bases matched to no gene is 5. Taken from the germline V gene (reference sequence), the CDR1 and CDR2 loops are LNHDA and SQIVND. The receptor comes from a human donor in good health. The chain couples TRBV19 to TRBJ2-7; 9 bases in between match TRBD1. Sequencing was carried out using peripheral blood. Read as DNA, the sequence is TGTGCCAGTAGTGCGGACAGGGGTTCCGAGCAGTACTTC. Its amino acids are CASSADRGSEQYF. Full variable domain (CDR3 extended with the reference TRBV19 and TRBJ2-7 proteins): DGGITQSPKYLFRKEGQNVTLSCEQNLNHDAMYWYRQDPGQGLRLIYYSQIVNDFQKGDIAEGYSVSREKKESFPLTVTSAQKNPTAFYLCASSADRGSEQYFGPGTRLTVT.